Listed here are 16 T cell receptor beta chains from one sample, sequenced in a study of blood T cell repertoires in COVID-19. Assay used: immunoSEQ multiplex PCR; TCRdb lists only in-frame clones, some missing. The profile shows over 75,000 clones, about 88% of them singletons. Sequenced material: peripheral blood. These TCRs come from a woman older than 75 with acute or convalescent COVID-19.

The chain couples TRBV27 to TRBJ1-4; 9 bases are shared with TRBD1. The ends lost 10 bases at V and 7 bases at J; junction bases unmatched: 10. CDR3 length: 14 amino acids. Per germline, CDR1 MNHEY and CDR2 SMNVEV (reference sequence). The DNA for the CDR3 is TGTGCCATGGGGCTTGGGACAGGGAGTGAAAAACTGTTTTTT. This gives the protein CAMGLGTGSEKLFF.

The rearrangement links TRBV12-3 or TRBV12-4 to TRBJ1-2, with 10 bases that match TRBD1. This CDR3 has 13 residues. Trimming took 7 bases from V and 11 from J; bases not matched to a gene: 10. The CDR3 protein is CASTRQGAVGYTF. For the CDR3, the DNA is TGTGCCAGCACCAGACAGGGGGCAGTAGGTTACACCTTC.

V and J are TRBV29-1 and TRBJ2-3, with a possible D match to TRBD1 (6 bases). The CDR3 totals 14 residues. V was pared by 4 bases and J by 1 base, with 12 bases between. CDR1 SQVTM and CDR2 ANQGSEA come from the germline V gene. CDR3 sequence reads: CSVVWTAGTDTQYF. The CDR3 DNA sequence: TGCAGCGTTGTTTGGACAGCAGGCACAGATACGCAGTATTTT.

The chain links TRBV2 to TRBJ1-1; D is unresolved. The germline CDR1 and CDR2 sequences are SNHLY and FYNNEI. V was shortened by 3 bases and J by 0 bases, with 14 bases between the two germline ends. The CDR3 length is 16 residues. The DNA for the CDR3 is TGTGCCAGCAGTGATCCGGGGTATCCGATGAACACTGAAGCTTTCTTT. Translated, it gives CASSDPGYPMNTEAFF. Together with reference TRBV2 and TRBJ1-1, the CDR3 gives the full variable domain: EPEVTQTPSHQVTQMGQEVILRCVPISNHLYFYWYRQILGQKVEFLVSFYNNEISEKSEIFDDQFSVERPDGSNFTLKIRSTKLEDSAMYFCASSDPGYPMNTEAFFGQGTRLTVV.

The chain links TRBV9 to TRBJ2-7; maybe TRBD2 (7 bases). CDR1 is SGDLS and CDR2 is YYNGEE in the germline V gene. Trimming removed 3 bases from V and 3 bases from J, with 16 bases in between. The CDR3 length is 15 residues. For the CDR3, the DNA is TGTGCCAGCAGCGAGGGCCCCGGGGGGCTCTACGAGCAGTACTTC. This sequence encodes CASSEGPGGLYEQYF.

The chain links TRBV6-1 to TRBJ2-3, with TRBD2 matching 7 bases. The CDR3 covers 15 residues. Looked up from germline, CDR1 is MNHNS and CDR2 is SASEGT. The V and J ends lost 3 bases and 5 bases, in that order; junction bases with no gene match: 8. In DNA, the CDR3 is TGTGCCAGCAGTGAGGCTAGCGGTCCAGGAGATACGCAGTATTTT. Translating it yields CASSEASGPGDTQYF.

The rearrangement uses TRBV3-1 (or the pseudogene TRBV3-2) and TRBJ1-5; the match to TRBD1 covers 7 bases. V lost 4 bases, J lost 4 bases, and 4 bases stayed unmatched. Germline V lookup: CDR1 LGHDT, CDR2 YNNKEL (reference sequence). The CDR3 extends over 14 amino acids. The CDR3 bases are TGTGCCAGCAGCCCCCGGGACAGAAATCAGCCCCAGCATTTT. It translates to CASSPRDRNQPQHF.

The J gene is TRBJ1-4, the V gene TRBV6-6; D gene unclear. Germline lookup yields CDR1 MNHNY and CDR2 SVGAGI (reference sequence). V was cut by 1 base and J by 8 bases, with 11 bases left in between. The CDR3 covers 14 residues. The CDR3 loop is CASSYLEPGEKLFF. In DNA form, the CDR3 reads TGTGCCAGCAGTTACTTGGAGCCGGGAGAAAAACTGTTTTTT.

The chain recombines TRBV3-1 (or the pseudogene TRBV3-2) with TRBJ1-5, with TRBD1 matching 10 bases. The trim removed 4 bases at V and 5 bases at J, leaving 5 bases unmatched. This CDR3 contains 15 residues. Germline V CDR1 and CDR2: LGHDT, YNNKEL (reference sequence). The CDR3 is CASSPTGTGDQPQHF. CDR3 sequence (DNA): TGTGCCAGCAGCCCAACCGGGACAGGGGATCAGCCCCAGCATTTT.

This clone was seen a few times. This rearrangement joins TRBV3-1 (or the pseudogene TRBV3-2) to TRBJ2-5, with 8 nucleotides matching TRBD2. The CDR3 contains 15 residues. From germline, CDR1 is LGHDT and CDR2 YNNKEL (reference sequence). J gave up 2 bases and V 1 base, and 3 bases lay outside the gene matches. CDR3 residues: CASSQAGGLQETQYF. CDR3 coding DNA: TGTGCCAGCAGCCAAGCGGGGGGGCTTCAAGAGACCCAGTACTTC.

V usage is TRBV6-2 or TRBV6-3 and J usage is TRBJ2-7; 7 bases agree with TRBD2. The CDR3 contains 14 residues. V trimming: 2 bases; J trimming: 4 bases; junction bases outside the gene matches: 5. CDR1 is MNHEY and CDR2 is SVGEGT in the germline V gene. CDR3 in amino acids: CASSYGTTFYEQYF. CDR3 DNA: TGTGCCAGCAGTTACGGGACTACCTTTTACGAGCAGTACTTC.

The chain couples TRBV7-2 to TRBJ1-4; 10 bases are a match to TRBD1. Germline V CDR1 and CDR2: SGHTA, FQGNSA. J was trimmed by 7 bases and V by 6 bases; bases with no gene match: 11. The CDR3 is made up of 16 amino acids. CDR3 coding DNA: TGTGCCAGCAGATCGACAGGGGGCGCGGATCGTGAAAAACTGTTTTTT. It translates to CASRSTGGADREKLFF.

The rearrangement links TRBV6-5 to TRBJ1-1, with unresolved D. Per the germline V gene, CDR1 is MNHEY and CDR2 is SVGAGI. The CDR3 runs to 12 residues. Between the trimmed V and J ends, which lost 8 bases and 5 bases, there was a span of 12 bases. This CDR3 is CASGRGVTEAFF. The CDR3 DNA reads TGTGCCAGCGGTCGCGGCGTAACTGAAGCTTTCTTT.

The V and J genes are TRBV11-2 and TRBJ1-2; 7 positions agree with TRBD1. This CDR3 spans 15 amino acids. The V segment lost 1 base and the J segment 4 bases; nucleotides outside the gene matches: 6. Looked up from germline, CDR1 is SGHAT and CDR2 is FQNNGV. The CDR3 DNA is TGTGCCAGCAGCTTAGTTTCGACAGGGACCTATGGCTACACCTTC. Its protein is CASSLVSTGTYGYTF. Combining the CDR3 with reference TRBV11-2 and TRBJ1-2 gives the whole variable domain EAGVAQSPRYKIIEKRQSVAFWCNPISGHATLYWYQQILGQGPKLLIQFQNNGVVDDSQLPKDRFSAERLKGVDSTLKIQPAKLEDSAVYLCASSLVSTGTYGYTFGSGTRLTVV.

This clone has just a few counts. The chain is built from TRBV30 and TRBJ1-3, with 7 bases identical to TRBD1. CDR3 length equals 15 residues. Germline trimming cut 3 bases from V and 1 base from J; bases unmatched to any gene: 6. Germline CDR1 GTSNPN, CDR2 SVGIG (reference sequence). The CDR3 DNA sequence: TGTGCCTGGAGACCGGGACAGACTTCTGGAAACACCATATATTTT. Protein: CAWRPGQTSGNTIYF.

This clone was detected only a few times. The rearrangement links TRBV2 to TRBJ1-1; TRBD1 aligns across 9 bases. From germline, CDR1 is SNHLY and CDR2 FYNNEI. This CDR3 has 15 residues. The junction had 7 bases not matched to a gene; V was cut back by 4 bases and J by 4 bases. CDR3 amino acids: CASSGQGGGGTEAFF. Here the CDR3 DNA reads TGTGCCAGCAGTGGACAGGGGGGCGGTGGCACTGAAGCTTTCTTT.